A selection of T cell receptor beta chains follows, all from one sample in a study of graft-versus-host responses after intestinal transplantation. Clones were read by immunoSEQ multiplex PCR, and TCRdb kept only the in-frame ones, dropping some. The table lists 96,000 or so clones, approximately 90% of them singletons. Their recognized antigens are unknown. The sample was unstimulated CD4+ T cells sorted from spleen or lymph node cells, taken before intestinal transplant. Receptor source: a human donor who received an intestinal transplant. The CDR3 runs from the conserved cysteine through the conserved F or W. A D gene is named only where the DNA matches it firmly. Size is omitted from some rows. Given values are once, few, many or a class for expanded clones.

>TRBD1|TRBV11-2|TRBJ1-1|NA
TGTGCCAGCAGCTTAGGGACAGGGAACACTGAAGCTTTCTTT
CASSLGTGNTEAFF
>TRBD1|TRBV7-9|TRBJ2-7|NA
TGTGCCAGCAGCCCCGGGTCCGGACAGGTTGTATGGCCTTACGAGCAGTACTTC
CASSPGSGQVVWPYEQYF
>NA|TRBV29-1|TRBJ2-3|NA
TGCAGCGTTTCAACCGCGTCAGATACGCAGTATTTT
CSVSTASDTQYF
>NA|TRBV30|TRBJ2-1|NA
TGTGCCTGGAGTGTAGGGACGGGAGAGGTGAGAAATGAGCAGTTCTTC
CAWSVGTGEVRNEQFF
>NA|TRBV6-1|TRBJ1-4|NA
TGTGCCAGCAGTGAAACGGGAGCGGAAAAACTGTTTTTT
CASSETGAEKLFF
>TRBD2|TRBV5-1|TRBJ2-1|NA
TGCGCCAGCAGCTTGGGGACTAGCGACAATGAGCAGTTCTTC
CASSLGTSDNEQFF
>NA|TRBV5-1|TRBJ2-7|NA
TGCGCCAGCAGCTTGATGTCAGGCGGGGACGAGCAGTACTTC
CASSLMSGGDEQYF
>NA|TRBV29-1|TRBJ2-5|NA
TGCAGTAGGGGGGGGGAGACCCAGTACTTC
CSRGGETQYF
>TRBD1|TRBV13|TRBJ1-2|few
TGTGCCAGCAGCCGCCACGACAGGGGGCGAGGGGGCTACACCTTC
CASSRHDRGRGGYTF
>TRBD2|TRBV7-9|TRBJ2-1|NA
TGTGCCAGCACGAGCGGGGGGGCGTCCAATGAGCAGTTCTTC
CASTSGGASNEQFF
>NA|TRBV4-1|TRBJ2-3|NA
TGCGCCAGCAGCCAGTTGGGCGGTAAGCGGAATACGCAGTATTTT
CASSQLGGKRNTQYF
>TRBD2|TRBV15|TRBJ2-2|NA
TGTGCCACCAGGTTAGCGGGAGGGCCGGCCACCGGGGAGCTGTTTTTT
CATRLAGGPATGELFF
>TRBD1|TRBV7-2|TRBJ1-1|NA
TGTGCCAGCAGAACGAGGACAGGGGGTAATGAAGCTTTCTTT
CASRTRTGGNEAFF
>NA|TRBV2|TRBJ2-5|NA
TGTGCCAGCAGTCCCACGGGGGAGACCCAGTACTTC
CASSPTGETQYF
>TRBD2|TRBV10-2|TRBJ2-3|NA
TGCGCCAGCAGAGCCCCCGGGAGCGGGGGGGCCCAAGATACGCAGTATTTT
CASRAPGSGGAQDTQYF
>TRBD1|TRBV6-1|TRBJ2-7|NA
TGTGCCAGCAGTCGACAGGGCTACGAGCAGTACTTC
CASSRQGYEQYF
>TRBD1|TRBV19|TRBJ1-1|few
TGTGCCAGTAGTATCCCTTGGGGACAGCGTCCACCTGAAGCTTTCTTT
CASSIPWGQRPPEAFF
>NA|TRBV5-6|TRBJ2-7|NA
TGTGCCAGCAGCTACAACTACGAGCAGTACTTC
CASSYNYEQYF
>NA|TRBV28|TRBJ2-3|NA
TGTGCCAGCAGACCTAGACAGGCAGATACGCAGTATTTT
CASRPRQADTQYF
>NA|TRBV5-5|TRBJ1-1|NA
TGTGCCAGCAGCTCTAAGCCGACAGGAGGAAGCACTGAAGCTTTCTTT
CASSSKPTGGSTEAFF
>NA|TRBV5-1|TRBJ2-7|NA
TGCGCCAGCAGCTTGGCCCCCGGGGTCGGGGATTACGAGCAGTACTTC
CASSLAPGVGDYEQYF
>TRBD1|TRBV5-4|TRBJ1-2|once
TGTGCCAGCAGCTTCTGGAACAGGGGTGGCTACACCTTC
CASSFWNRGGYTF
>TRBD1|TRBV28|TRBJ1-4|NA
TGTGCCAGTACAGGGGCTAATGAAAAACTGTTTTTT
CASTGANEKLFF
>TRBD2|TRBV5-1|TRBJ2-2|NA
TGCGCCAGCAGCTTGGGGACTAGCGGATGGGAAGAAGGGGAGCTGTTTTTT
CASSLGTSGWEEGELFF
>TRBD2|TRBV2|TRBJ2-3|NA
TGTGCCAGCAGTGGCGGGACTAGCGGCCATACGCAGTATTTT
CASSGGTSGHTQYF
>NA|TRBV2|TRBJ2-2|NA
TGTGCCAGCAGTTCGCGGGACGGGGGTACCGGGGAGCTGTTTTTT
CASSSRDGGTGELFF
>NA|TRBV6-1|TRBJ1-5|NA
TGTGCCAGCAGTGAAAATAAGGGGTCGAGCAATCAGCCCCAGCATTTT
CASSENKGSSNQPQHF
>TRBD2|TRBV5-1|TRBJ2-1|NA
TGCGCCAGCAGCTTGGGCCTAGCGGGAGTTGGTGAGCAGTTCTTC
CASSLGLAGVGEQFF
>NA|TRBV5-1|TRBJ1-4|NA
TGCGCCAGCAGCTTGGCCAGGGCTGAAAAACTGTTTTTT
CASSLARAEKLFF
>NA|TRBV12-5|TRBJ2-3|NA
TGTGCTAGTGGTTTGGAGGGGTGGGGCACAGATACGCAGTATTTT
CASGLEGWGTDTQYF
>TRBD2|TRBV5-1|TRBJ2-1|NA
TGCGCCAGCCGATGGCAGAGCGGGAGTAATGAGCAGTTCTTC
CASRWQSGSNEQFF
>TRBD1|TRBV5-1|TRBJ2-5|NA
TGCGCCAGCAGCCCGGGACAGCAAGAGACCCAGTACTTC
CASSPGQQETQYF
>TRBD2|TRBV6-1|TRBJ2-2|once
TGTGCCAGCAGCGTGACTAGCGTACGGGAGCTGTTTTTT
CASSVTSVRELFF
>TRBD1|TRBV19|TRBJ1-1|NA
TGTGCCAGTAGTATCCAGGGGGCTCGGGGAGCTTTCTTT
CASSIQGARGAFF
>NA|TRBV27|TRBJ1-5|NA
TGTGCCAGCAGCTCACTGCAGGGAGGAAATCAGCCCCAGCATTTT
CASSSLQGGNQPQHF
>NA|TRBV30|TRBJ2-7|NA
TGTGCCTGGAACCGGGGGGCCCCCTACGAGCAGTACTTC
CAWNRGAPYEQYF
>NA|TRBV5-1|TRBJ2-1|once
TGCGCCAGCAGCTTGGCTACGGGCTCCTACAATGAGCAGTTCTTC
CASSLATGSYNEQFF
>TRBD1|TRBV4-1|TRBJ2-1|NA
TGCGCCAGCAGCCGGGGACAGGGGCCAGCCTCCTACAATGAGCAGTTCTTC
CASSRGQGPASYNEQFF
>NA|TRBV19|TRBJ1-1|few
TGTGCCAGTAGTGCTGACAAGAACACTGAAGCTTTCTTT
CASSADKNTEAFF
>TRBD2|TRBV30|TRBJ2-1|NA
TGTGCCTGGAGTCGCGGGAGGGTATACAATGAGCAGTTCTTC
CAWSRGRVYNEQFF
>NA|TRBV5-1|TRBJ1-4|NA
TGCGCCAGCAGCTTCTACGGGTCTAATGAAAAACTGTTTTTT
CASSFYGSNEKLFF
>NA|TRBV9|TRBJ2-2|NA
TGTGCCAGCAGCGTAGACGTAAGCGCGAACACCGGGGAGCTGTTTTTT
CASSVDVSANTGELFF
>TRBD2|TRBV2|TRBJ2-5|NA
TGTGCCAGCAGTATACGACTAGCGGTCCAAGAGACCCAGTACTTC
CASSIRLAVQETQYF
>TRBD1|TRBV7-2|TRBJ1-6|NA
TGTGCCAGCAGCTTGTTTGGGACAGGGGTTTTGCCCCTCCACTTT
CASSLFGTGVLPLHF
>TRBD1|TRBV10-3|TRBJ1-1|few
TGTGCCATCGGGCTGGGACAGGGCTCCACTGAAGCTTTCTTT
CAIGLGQGSTEAFF
>TRBD1|TRBV4-1|TRBJ1-1|NA
TGCGCCAGCAGCCTTCCGAGACAGGGACGTCGGGAAGCTTTCTTT
CASSLPRQGRREAFF
>NA|TRBV30|TRBJ2-2|NA
TGTGCCTGGACCCCCCCTTCCGGCGGGGAGCTGTTTTTT
CAWTPPSGGELFF
>NA|TRBV30|TRBJ1-6|NA
TGTGCCTGGAGTGTATACTCCGGGAATCCCATTTGGCCTTATTCACCCCTCCACTTT
CAWSVYSGNPIWPYSPLHF